This paragraph reports one T cell receptor (beta chain). No antigen is known for it. Other DNA sequences from this sample encode an identical CDR3 as well. In germline, CDR1 is MNHEY, CDR2 SVGAGI. Deletions cut 5 bases from V and 3 bases from J, with 10 bases between. This CDR3 has 13 residues. The data derive from a study of shared clonotypes between healthy human individuals. General study results and limits: Only blood was sampled, and tissue TCR repertoires likely differ from blood ones. Larger estimated richness was generally seen in naive subsets than in memory subsets.

Authors' analysis steps: ImmunoSEQ junction-only sequences lacked quality scores, so their filtering differed. Libraries were prepared by immunoSEQ multiplex PCR; TCRdb keeps only in-frame clonotypes and omits some of them. From that table come the V and J calls and clone size; the DNA was used to work out D and trimming. This table has some 2 million clones, roughly 95% appearing once. The origin of this receptor is a man younger than 35 in good health. J is TRBJ1-1 and V is TRBV6-5; tentatively, D is TRBD1 (5 bases). The sequenced sample consisted of naive CD4+ T cells sorted from blood. Subset of the sample: CD45RA+ positively selected. The CDR3 is CASSRRGDTEAFF. CDR3 in DNA: TGTGCCAGCAGTCGACGGGGGGACACTGAAGCTTTCTTT.